The rows below give T cell receptor beta chains drawn from one sample of a study of T-cell memory formation after mild COVID-19. TCRdb re-called the 5' RACE reads through MiXCR, storing one row per CDR3 protein. In the table there are about 430,000 distinct CDR3 sequences, roughly 18% of which are singletons. Sequences were obtained from PBMCs or a T cell subset sorted from them (not recorded which). Receptors originate from a man younger than 30 who had mild COVID-19 (a few samples of this study predate the infection). Cell type and time point are not known. The CDR3 runs from the conserved cysteine through the conserved F or W. D genes are given only for firm matches. The size field is filled for only some rows; it gives once, few, many or a size class.

CDR3nt: TGTGCCAGCAGCCCTAAGGGTGGAGGCTCCTACGAGCAGTACTTC
CDR3aa: CASSPKGGGSYEQYF
j_gene: TRBJ2-7
len: 15
d_gene: .
v_gene: TRBV5-5
abundance: few

CDR3nt: TGTGCCAGCAGCGGGGGACTAGCGGGGATCTATACGCAGTATTTT
CDR3aa: CASSGGLAGIYTQYF
j_gene: TRBJ2-3
len: 15
d_gene: TRBD2
v_gene: TRBV5-6
abundance: once

CDR3nt: TGTGCCAGCAGTTTAGCCACCGGGTCTGGCTACACCTTC
CDR3aa: CASSLATGSGYTF
j_gene: TRBJ1-2
len: 13
d_gene: .
v_gene: TRBV12-3/TRBV12-4
abundance: .

CDR3nt: TGTGCCAGCAGTTTAAGGGGGTGGGTTGGCATTCAGTACTTC
CDR3aa: CASSLRGWVGIQYF
j_gene: TRBJ2-4
len: 14
d_gene: .
v_gene: TRBV12-3/TRBV12-4
abundance: .

CDR3nt: TGTGCCAGCAACCTTGCTGCAGGGGGGACAGATACGCAGTATTTT
CDR3aa: CASNLAAGGTDTQYF
j_gene: TRBJ2-3
len: 15
d_gene: .
v_gene: TRBV28
abundance: few

CDR3nt: TGTGCCAGCAGTAAAGGTGGGAATGAGCAGTTCTTC
CDR3aa: CASSKGGNEQFF
j_gene: TRBJ2-1
len: 12
d_gene: .
v_gene: TRBV6-6
abundance: .

CDR3nt: TGTGCCAGCAGTTACTCGAATCGGGATACGCAGTATTTT
CDR3aa: CASSYSNRDTQYF
j_gene: TRBJ2-3
len: 13
d_gene: .
v_gene: TRBV6-5
abundance: .

CDR3nt: TGCGCCAGCCGCCTTCGCGGGGCGGAAACTGAAGCTTTCTTT
CDR3aa: CASRLRGAETEAFF
j_gene: TRBJ1-1
len: 14
d_gene: .
v_gene: TRBV5-1
abundance: .

CDR3nt: TGTGCCAGCAGCTTGGAGCACTATGGCTACACCTTC
CDR3aa: CASSLEHYGYTF
j_gene: TRBJ1-2
len: 12
d_gene: .
v_gene: TRBV5-6
abundance: .

CDR3nt: TGTGCCAGCAGTCCTAGCCGGACAAGCTACGAGCAGTACTTC
CDR3aa: CASSPSRTSYEQYF
j_gene: TRBJ2-7
len: 14
d_gene: .
v_gene: TRBV27
abundance: many

CDR3nt: TGTGCCATCAGTGAGGGGAACAGCGATGGCTACACCTTC
CDR3aa: CAISEGNSDGYTF
j_gene: TRBJ1-2
len: 13
d_gene: .
v_gene: TRBV10-3
abundance: .

CDR3nt: TGTGCCAGCAGTTACTACCGCACAGATACGCAGTATTTT
CDR3aa: CASSYYRTDTQYF
j_gene: TRBJ2-3
len: 13
d_gene: .
v_gene: TRBV6-6
abundance: few

CDR3nt: TGTGCCAGCAGTTACAGGGCAAAGGGAAGCGGAACAGATACGCAGTATTTT
CDR3aa: CASSYRAKGSGTDTQYF
j_gene: TRBJ2-3
len: 17
d_gene: .
v_gene: TRBV6-2/TRBV6-3
abundance: few

CDR3nt: TGTGCCAGCAGCTTTAGGGAGCGGCGAGGCTACACCTTC
CDR3aa: CASSFRERRGYTF
j_gene: TRBJ1-2
len: 13
d_gene: .
v_gene: TRBV7-2
abundance: .